Listed below are T cell receptor beta chains from one sample, sequenced in a study of early T cells in non-severe SARS-CoV-2 infection. TCRdb re-derived calls from the 5' RACE reads in MiXCR, one entry per CDR3 protein. Of some 66,000 distinct CDR3 sequences listed, roughly 9% were seen once; the top ten hold 2.5% to 3.5%. The sample was whole blood. These TCRs come from an adult who was a healthcare worker with PCR-confirmed SARS-CoV-2 infection or an uninfected control (not recorded which). The conserved cysteine and the conserved F or W are not part of the CDR3 here.

J: TRBJ2-1; V: TRBV4-2; CDR3: ASSPAGGPSDEQF
J: TRBJ2-1; V: TRBV15; CDR3: ATSIASRYNEQF
J: TRBJ1-4; V: TRBV2; CDR3: ASTRAGLDEKLF
J: TRBJ2-3; V: TRBV6-5; CDR3: ASSGLSGTDTQY
J: TRBJ2-1; V: TRBV29-1; CDR3: SVEQGTHTF
J: TRBJ2-7; V: TRBV18; CDR3: ASSPPNGGDEQY
J: TRBJ2-3; V: TRBV28; CDR3: ASSPGQITDTQY
J: TRBJ1-4; V: TRBV9; CDR3: ASSVQATNEKLF
J: TRBJ2-2; V: TRBV9; CDR3: ASSPQLGVDTGELF
J: TRBJ2-7; V: TRBV27; CDR3: ASSLATNYEQY
J: TRBJ1-1; V: TRBV6-5; CDR3: ASSYSGFTEAF
J: TRBJ2-1; V: TRBV18; CDR3: ASSSKGQYNEQF
J: TRBJ2-7; V: TRBV18; CDR3: ASSPGRSAYEQY
J: TRBJ2-2; V: TRBV4-2; CDR3: ASSQDKQTGELF
J: TRBJ2-7; V: TRBV7-2; CDR3: ASSLALSGQVYYEQY
J: TRBJ1-1; V: TRBV7-9; CDR3: ASSFSLIEAF